The next 18 T cell receptor beta chains were all read from a single sample in a study of beta chain features in type 1 diabetes. Study observations and caveats: Shorter TCRB CDR3s, moderately but significantly so, marked every one of the four CD4+ subsets in Type 1 diabetes patients.

Their recognized antigens are unknown. Reverse transcription of all isolated RNA meant that expressed TCRB transcripts were sequenced. Clones were read by immunoSEQ multiplex PCR, and TCRdb kept only the in-frame ones, dropping some. The data hold 640,000 or so clones, with more than 12% observed a single time. The specimen sequenced was naive CD4+ T cells from blood. All receptors come from a man between 18 and 35 years old with type 1 diabetes.

In this sample, this clone turned up a few times. The chain joins TRBV2 to TRBJ2-5; D possibly uses TRBD1 or TRBD2 (5 bases each). The ends were cut back, 5 bases at V and 2 bases at J, with 12 bases in the middle. The CDR3 length is 14 residues. The germline V gene has CDR1 SNHLY and CDR2 FYNNEI. This chain's CDR3 is CASSPGTAQETQYF. CDR3 DNA sequence: TGTGCCAGCAGTCCTGGGACCGCTCAAGAGACCCAGTACTTC. The full variable domain, with the rest looked up from reference TRBV2 and TRBJ2-5, is EPEVTQTPSHQVTQMGQEVILRCVPISNHLYFYWYRQILGQKVEFLVSFYNNEISEKSEIFDDQFSVERPDGSNFTLKIRSTKLEDSAMYFCASSPGTAQETQYFGPGTRLLVL.

The V gene is TRBV28, the J gene TRBJ2-3; no clear D. The V end lost 2 bases, the J end lost 2 bases, and 11 bases lay between the germline ends. Germline values: CDR1 MDHEN, CDR2 SYDVKM. CDR3 length: 15 residues. The CDR3 DNA reads as TGTGCCAGCAGTTTACTATCCCGTAACACAGATACGCAGTATTTT. This codes for CASSLLSRNTDTQYF.

The chain combines TRBV4-3 with TRBJ1-4, with 8 bases lining up with TRBD1. CDR1 is LGHNA, CDR2 YSLEER, per germline. The CDR3 consists of 16 residues. After removal of 1 base from V and 1 base from J, the junction contained 2 bases not matched to a gene. The CDR3 coding sequence is TGCGCCAGCAGCCAAGTGGGGACAGGAACTAATGAAAAACTGTTTTTT. Translated, it gives CASSQVGTGTNEKLFF.

This rearrangement joins TRBV10-3 to TRBJ1-2, with 11 positions matching TRBD1. J was trimmed by 8 bases and V by 10 bases; bases with no gene match: 6. This CDR3 comprises 12 residues. The germline V gene encodes CDR1 ENHRY and CDR2 SYGVKD. CDR3: CATPGTGGGYTF. The CDR3, as DNA: TGTGCCACCCCGGGGACAGGGGGAGGCTACACCTTC.

The genes are TRBV6-5 and TRBJ2-4, with D perhaps given as TRBD1 or TRBD2 (5 bases each). Trimming removed 5 bases at V and 5 bases at J, with 7 bases between. Germline lookup yields CDR1 MNHEY and CDR2 SVGAGI. The CDR3 runs to 12 residues. The CDR3 coding sequence is TGTGCCAGCAGTACGGGACAAAACATTCAGTACTTC. Its translation: CASSTGQNIQYF.

The chain couples TRBV9 to TRBJ2-7; 14 nucleotides line up with TRBD2. The trim removed 0 bases at V and 6 bases at J, leaving 5 bases unmatched. This CDR3 contains 16 residues. Germline CDR1 is SGDLS and CDR2 is YYNGEE. CDR3 coding DNA: TGTGCCAGCAGCGTAGGGCTGGGACTAGCGGGAGTCGAGCAGTACTTC. Translated, it gives CASSVGLGLAGVEQYF.

The genes are TRBV28 and TRBJ2-7; 14 nucleotides align to TRBD2. Per germline, CDR1 MDHEN and CDR2 SYDVKM. The junction had 6 bases not matched to a gene; V was cut back by 4 bases and J by 7 bases. This CDR3 contains 15 residues. The CDR3 DNA reads as TGTGCCAGCAGTTCCGGGACTAGCGGGGGAACGGAGCAGTACTTC. It specifies CASSSGTSGGTEQYF.

V and J are TRBV29-1 and TRBJ1-1; no definite D call. CDR1 and CDR2 (germline): SQVTM, ANQGSEA. This CDR3 is 11 amino acids long. The V end lost 7 bases, the J end lost 8 bases, and 14 bases lay between the germline ends. CDR3 DNA: TGCAGCGGGGCGGAGGGCGCGGAAGCTTTCTTT. It is translated as CSGAEGAEAFF.

V and J are TRBV28 and TRBJ2-7; D remains unclear. Trimming left V 2 bases short and J 7 bases short, with 6 bases between. Germline assignment: CDR1 MDHEN and CDR2 SYDVKM. The length of the CDR3 is 11 residues. The CDR3 DNA reads TGTGCCAGCAGTTTACAAAGGGAGCAGTACTTC. It translates to CASSLQREQYF.

This clone was counted a few times. V usage is TRBV10-3 and J usage is TRBJ2-7, with D perhaps TRBD2 (5 bases). Trimming stripped 0 bases from V and 2 bases from J, with 8 bases between. The CDR3 is made up of 14 amino acids. From germline, CDR1 is ENHRY and CDR2 SYGVKD. CDR3 amino acids: CAISESAGAYEQYF. CDR3 bases: TGTGCCATCAGTGAGTCGGCCGGGGCCTACGAGCAGTACTTC.

This clone was counted a few times. The chain couples TRBV5-1 to TRBJ1-1; D unclear. The CDR3 has 15 residues. V dropped 5 bases and J dropped 1 base, with 15 bases sitting between them. From germline, CDR1 is SGHRS and CDR2 YFSETQ. CDR3 coding DNA: TGCGCCAGCAGACCCCGACCCTCCGAGAACACTGAAGCTTTCTTT. Protein: CASRPRPSENTEAFF. Full variable domain (outside the CDR3, taken from reference TRBV5-1 and TRBJ1-1): KAGVTQTPRYLIKTRGQQVTLSCSPISGHRSVSWYQQTPGQGLQFLFEYFSETQRNKGNFPGRFSGRQFSNSRSEMNVSTLELGDSALYLCASRPRPSENTEAFFGQGTRLTVV.

V usage is TRBV27 and J usage is TRBJ2-6, with a weak D call TRBD2 (5 bases). The germline V gene has CDR1 MNHEY and CDR2 SMNVEV (reference sequence). The V gene lost 6 bases and the J gene lost 2 bases, with 11 bases spanning the gap. This CDR3 is built from 15 residues. The CDR3: CASRTLGAGANVLTF. CDR3 bases: TGTGCCAGCAGAACGTTGGGAGCTGGGGCCAACGTCCTGACTTTC. The variable domain in full, with the rest retrieved from reference TRBV27 and TRBJ2-6, is EAQVTQNPRYLITVTGKKLTVTCSQNMNHEYMSWYRQDPGLGLRQIYYSMNVEVTDKGDVPEGYKVSRKEKRNFPLILESPSPNQTSLYFCASRTLGAGANVLTFGAGSRLTVL.

This clone was found a few times. CDR3 nucleotide sequence: TGTGCCTGGGTCTGGGGCAGCTCCTACAATGAGCAGTTCTTC. It is translated as CAWVWGSSYNEQFF. The rearrangement links TRBV30 to TRBJ2-1, with a possible D match to TRBD1 (5 bases). The ends were cut back, 5 bases at V and 0 bases at J, with 11 bases in the middle. The CDR3 covers 14 residues. The germline CDR1 and CDR2 sequences are GTSNPN and SVGIG (reference sequence).

This chain links TRBV5-1 with TRBJ2-1, with a possible D match to TRBD1 (6 bases). CDR1 and CDR2 (germline): SGHRS, YFSETQ. The V end was cut by 0 bases, the J end by 7 bases, with 11 bases between. This CDR3 comprises 14 residues. The CDR3 nucleotides are TGCGCCAGCAGCTTGGGACAGGACACGAATGAGCAGTTCTTC. Its translation: CASSLGQDTNEQFF.

The chain links TRBV19 to TRBJ2-5, with D perhaps TRBD2 (5 bases). Trimming removed 5 bases from V and 7 bases from J, with 20 bases in between. The CDR3 is 15 residues long. Germline-derived CDR1 and CDR2 are LNHDA and SQIVND (reference sequence). For the CDR3, the DNA is TGTGCCAGTAGTGGAAGTGTGAGGGTTGCGGGGACCCAGTACTTC. This codes for CASSGSVRVAGTQYF. Filled out from reference TRBV19 and TRBJ2-5, the complete variable domain reads DGGITQSPKYLFRKEGQNVTLSCEQNLNHDAMYWYRQDPGQGLRLIYYSQIVNDFQKGDIAEGYSVSREKKESFPLTVTSAQKNPTAFYLCASSGSVRVAGTQYFGPGTRLLVL.

This chain links TRBV5-1 with TRBJ2-2; 9 bases line up with TRBD1. V lost 4 bases to trimming and J lost 1 base; unmatched junction nucleotides: 5. The CDR3 consists of 16 residues. Germline-derived CDR1 and CDR2 are SGHRS and YFSETQ. CDR3 bases: TGCGCCAGCAGCCGGACAGGGGCGCAGAACACCGGGGAGCTGTTTTTT. Translating gives CASSRTGAQNTGELFF. Looking up the rest from reference TRBV5-1 and TRBJ2-2 gives the full variable domain: KAGVTQTPRYLIKTRGQQVTLSCSPISGHRSVSWYQQTPGQGLQFLFEYFSETQRNKGNFPGRFSGRQFSNSRSEMNVSTLELGDSALYLCASSRTGAQNTGELFFGEGSRLTVL.

In the case of this clone: Different DNA sequences within this sample yield the same CDR3. The V call is TRBV6-5, the J call TRBJ2-7, with 11 positions matching TRBD1. V trimming: 2 bases; J trimming: 1 base; junction bases outside the gene matches: 1. This CDR3 has 15 amino acids. Germline-derived CDR1 and CDR2 are MNHEY and SVGAGI. The CDR3 region is CASSYGTGGSYEQYF. The CDR3 DNA reads as TGTGCCAGCAGTTACGGGACAGGGGGTTCCTACGAGCAGTACTTC.

The chain uses TRBV27 and TRBJ2-5, with D perhaps being TRBD1 or TRBD2 (6 bases each). Per the germline V gene, CDR1 is MNHEY and CDR2 is SMNVEV (reference sequence). The CDR3 consists of 15 residues. V lost 2 bases and J 5 bases, leaving 15 bases between the germline ends. CDR3 amino acids: CASSLARGRGETQYF. The CDR3 DNA follows: TGTGCCAGCAGTTTAGCCAGGGGCCGGGGGGAGACCCAGTACTTC.